These 30 T cell receptor beta chains came from one sample sequenced in a study of glioma-infiltrating T cells. The iRepertoire nested amplicon-rescue multiplex PCR amplified TCR alpha and beta CDR3s from RNA. TCRdb redid the calling of the multiplex PCR reads with MiXCR, one entry per CDR3 protein. The sample holds about 140,000 distinct CDR3 sequences; about 39% are singletons and the top ten take roughly 20%. The sample comprised glioma tissue, nonneoplastic brain tissue, or PBMCs (not recorded which). These receptors originate from a human donor with low-grade glioma or glioblastoma, undergoing nonglioma brain surgery, or in good health (not recorded which).

The chain links TRBV20-1 to TRBJ2-7, with TRBD2 identical over 14 bases. The CDR3 consists of 14 residues. CDR1 is DFQATT, CDR2 SNEGSKA, per germline (reference sequence). V lost 4 bases to trimming and J lost 5 bases; unmatched junction nucleotides: 4. The CDR3 DNA is TGCAGTGCTACCCCGGGACTAGCGGGAGACGAGCAGTACTTC. Its protein is CSATPGLAGDEQYF.

This clonotype appeared a single time. This chain links TRBV6-1 with TRBJ1-2, with 8 bases lining up with TRBD1. This CDR3 is 15 amino acids long. J was trimmed by 4 bases and V by 6 bases; bases with no gene match: 10. Germline-derived CDR1 and CDR2 are MNHNS and SASEGT. The CDR3 nucleotides read TGTGCCAGCAGGGACGACCACAGGGGGACCTATGGCTACACCTTC. It is translated as CASRDDHRGTYGYTF.

CDR3 region: CASSLSPLREGSTDTQYF. The DNA of the CDR3 is TGTGCCAGCAGTTTATCCCCCCTTCGGGAGGGAAGCACAGATACGCAGTATTTT. This chain connects TRBV27 to TRBJ2-3; 8 bases match TRBD2. This CDR3 has 18 amino acids. CDR1 and CDR2 (germline): MNHEY, SMNVEV (reference sequence). J lost 0 bases, V lost 0 bases, and 8 bases had no gene match.

J is TRBJ2-1 and V is TRBV7-2, with D perhaps being TRBD1 or TRBD2 (6 bases each). CDR1 and CDR2 (germline): SGHTA, FQGNSA. V was cut by 5 bases and J by 8 bases, with 19 bases left in between. This CDR3 region has 15 residues. The CDR3 coding sequence is TGTGCCAGCAGCCCTGGGGGGCTAGATTATGATGAGCAGTTCTTC. Translation gives CASSPGGLDYDEQFF.

A remark on this clonotype: A much larger clone lies a single base off, so this may be a read error. The V call is TRBV6-2 or TRBV6-3, the J call TRBJ2-7; D is uncertain. Germline V lookup: CDR1 MNHEY, CDR2 SVGEGT. This CDR3 has 13 amino acids. Trimming cost V 6 bases and J 7 bases, with 16 bases left between them. CDR3 amino acids: CASSSTIGNEQYF. The CDR3 nucleotides read TGTGCCAGCAGCTCTACCATTGGGAATGAGCAGTACTTC.

Points on this clonotype: The junction differs from germline at one of its ends, possibly a read error. The rearrangement links TRBV3-1 to TRBJ1-6, with 8 bases matching TRBD1. Germline V lookup: CDR1 LGHDT, CDR2 YNNKEL (reference sequence). There are 12 residues in the CDR3. The CDR3 loop reads CASSQGTGKKGF. In DNA, the CDR3 is TGTGCCAGCAGCCAAGGGACAGGGAAAAAGGGCTTT.

This clonotype was recorded once. The V and J genes are TRBV4-1 and TRBJ1-3, with a possible D match to TRBD1 (5 bases). The CDR3 has 15 residues. V lost 0 bases and J 4 bases, leaving 10 bases between the germline ends. In germline, CDR1 is MGHRA, CDR2 YSYEKL. The CDR3 DNA follows: TGCGCCAGCAGCCAAGATCCAGGGCCCGGAAACACCATATATTTT. The encoded protein is CASSQDPGPGNTIYF.

The chain joins TRBV29-1 to TRBJ1-2; no clear D. The germline CDR1 and CDR2 sequences are SQVTM and ANQGSEA. The length of the CDR3 is 16 residues. V was shortened by 3 bases and J by 2 bases, with 19 bases between the two germline ends. CDR3 sequence: CSVDLFRSSRNYGYTF. CDR3 sequence (DNA): TGCAGCGTTGATCTTTTCAGATCCTCTCGGAACTATGGCTACACCTTC.

On this clonotype itself: This may be a read error: a much more frequent sequence differs by one nucleotide. V gene TRBV6-1 combines with J gene TRBJ2-1; D is unclear. The V end lost 3 bases, the J end lost 6 bases, and 3 bases lay between the germline ends. This CDR3 comprises 11 residues. CDR1 and CDR2 (germline): MNHNS, SASEGT. CDR3 DNA: TGTGCCAGCAGTGACGTCAATGAGCAGTTCTTC. Translating gives CASSDVNEQFF.

V and J are TRBV6-1 and TRBJ2-1; possibly TRBD1 or TRBD2 for D (5 bases each). CDR3 length: 16 residues. Germline V gene lookup returns CDR1 MNHNS and CDR2 SASEGT. The germline V and J ends were trimmed by 6 bases and 9 bases, with 24 bases remaining between them. The CDR3 loop reads CASRQQGSSRDTEQFF. The CDR3 DNA reads as TGTGCCAGCAGGCAGCAGGGTTCATCACGGGATACTGAGCAGTTCTTC.

The genes are TRBV7-2 and TRBJ1-5, with TRBD1 identical over 7 bases. Germline CDR1 is SGHTA and CDR2 is FQGNSA. This CDR3 has 16 residues. The trim removed 0 bases at V and 0 bases at J, leaving 2 bases unmatched. The CDR3 sequence: CASSLAGTDSNQPQHF. The CDR3 region has the DNA TGTGCCAGCAGCTTAGCCGGGACAGATAGCAATCAGCCCCAGCATTTT.

The rearrangement uses TRBV7-3 and TRBJ1-3; 7 positions match TRBD1. The germline V gene encodes CDR1 SGHTA and CDR2 FQGTGA. The CDR3 has 14 residues. Germline trimming cut 6 bases from V and 2 bases from J; bases unmatched to any gene: 4. The CDR3: CASSTTGAGNTIYF. The CDR3 bases are TGTGCCAGCAGTACAACAGGGGCTGGAAACACCATATATTTT.

This chain uses TRBV7-9 with TRBJ2-6; D remains ambiguous. The length of the CDR3 is 17 residues. Germline V gives CDR1 SEHNR, CDR2 FQNEAQ (reference sequence). V was clipped by 2 bases and J by 3 bases, with 14 bases between them. The CDR3 DNA is TGTGCCAGCAGCTTAATGCAGAACCTCTATGGGGCCAACGTCCTGACTTTC. Translation: CASSLMQNLYGANVLTF.

This chain joins TRBV6-1 and TRBJ2-7; 12 nucleotides align to TRBD2. The germline CDR1 and CDR2 sequences are MNHNS and SASEGT. With V trimmed by 7 bases and J by 2 bases, 12 bases remained unmatched. The CDR3 sequence is 17 residues long. Here the CDR3 reads CASTPYPLAGGTYEQYF. CDR3 bases: TGTGCCAGCACCCCCTACCCACTAGCGGGAGGCACCTACGAGCAGTACTTC.

The rearrangement uses TRBV10-3 and TRBJ2-7, with D maybe TRBD2 (5 bases). CDR3 size: 13 residues. The V gene's germline CDR1 is ENHRY and CDR2 SYGVKD. Trimming took 4 bases from V and 3 from J, leaving 10 bases between them. The CDR3 region is CAISAPRDYEQYF. Written as DNA, the CDR3 is TGTGCCATCAGTGCCCCTCGGGACTACGAGCAGTACTTC.

A remark on this clonotype: It may be a read error: a sequence one base away is much more abundant. This chain connects TRBV6-2 or TRBV6-3 to TRBJ1-5; 9 bases are a match to TRBD1. This CDR3 region has 15 residues. Germline CDR1 is MNHEY and CDR2 is SVGEGT. CDR3 DNA: TGTGCCAGCAGTCTTGGGACAGGGATCAATGAGCCCCAGCATTTT. The encoded protein is CASSLGTGINEPQHF.

This clonotype was found a few times. This sequence joins TRBV7-2 and TRBJ1-1; possibly TRBD1 for D (5 bases). Germline lookup yields CDR1 SGHTA and CDR2 FQGNSA. Trimming pared 1 base from V and 1 base from J, leaving 13 bases between. CDR3 size: 16 residues. The DNA for the CDR3 is TGTGCCAGCAGCTTAGTGGGACTGAGGGAGAACACTGAAGCTTTCTTT. This sequence encodes CASSLVGLRENTEAFF.

This clonotype was seen many times. The chain joins TRBV15 to TRBJ1-5, with D uncertain. V was trimmed by 1 base and J by 0 bases, leaving 4 bases between them. This CDR3 has 14 amino acids. Germline-derived CDR1 and CDR2 are LNHNV and YYDKDF (reference sequence). CDR3 loop: CATSRAYSNQPQHF. The CDR3 nucleotides read TGTGCCACCAGCAGAGCATATAGCAATCAGCCCCAGCATTTT.

This chain joins TRBV10-3 and TRBJ2-3; D unresolved. The CDR3 consists of 11 residues. V was pared by 8 bases and J by 6 bases, with 9 bases between. Germline values: CDR1 ENHRY, CDR2 SYGVKD. The CDR3 here is CAIGPDDTQYF. CDR3 DNA: TGTGCCATCGGCCCGGACGATACGCAGTATTTT.

In the case of this clonotype: Since no conserved phenylalanine or tryptophan closes the CDR3, a read error is the likely cause. This chain links TRBV15 with TRBJ1-2; 8 nucleotides agree with TRBD1. Losses at the gene ends were 0 bases for V and 4 bases for J; bases not matched to a gene: 4. The CDR3 has 15 residues. Germline V gene sequence: CDR1 LNHNV, CDR2 YYDKDF (reference sequence). In DNA, the CDR3 is TGTGCCACCAGCAGAGATTCGGACAGGGTCTATGGCTACACCCTC. This sequence encodes CATSRDSDRVYGYTL.

This clonotype was observed a few times. This chain connects TRBV4-2 to TRBJ2-7; D gene uncertain. The V gene's germline CDR1 is LGHNA and CDR2 YNFKEQ. The length of the CDR3 is 14 residues. The germline V and J ends were trimmed by 3 bases and 4 bases, with 13 bases remaining between them. The CDR3 loop is CASSQAPWSYEQYF. The CDR3 DNA reads TGTGCCAGCAGCCAGGCCCCGTGGAGTTACGAGCAGTACTTC.

The chain links TRBV20-1 to TRBJ1-1, with D perhaps matching TRBD1 (6 bases). CDR1 and CDR2 (germline): DFQATT, SNEGSKA (reference sequence). The CDR3 runs 13 residues. Trimming took 4 bases from V and 0 from J, leaving 9 bases between them. Here the CDR3 reads CSAIGQMNTEAFF. In nucleotides, the CDR3 is TGCAGTGCTATCGGACAGATGAACACTGAAGCTTTCTTT.

V usage is TRBV4-2 and J usage is TRBJ1-1, with D unresolved. The CDR3 is 14 amino acids. Germline V gene sequence: CDR1 LGHNA, CDR2 YNFKEQ. The germline V and J ends were trimmed by 2 bases and 1 base, with 8 bases remaining between them. DNA for the CDR3: TGTGCCAGCAGCCAAAGACCACCGAACACTGAAGCTTTCTTT. As protein: CASSQRPPNTEAFF.

The genes are TRBV20-1 and TRBJ2-7; 9 nucleotides align to TRBD1. J gave up 5 bases and V 0 bases, and 14 bases lay outside the gene matches. This CDR3 spans 17 amino acids. CDR1 and CDR2 (germline): DFQATT, SNEGSKA (reference sequence). As DNA, the CDR3 is TGCAGTGCTAGAGATATGGGGTTGGGGACAGGGTACAACGAGCAGTACTTC. The encoded protein is CSARDMGLGTGYNEQYF.

V is TRBV27 and J is TRBJ2-7; the match to TRBD2 covers 9 bases. The CDR3 length is 13 residues. The trim removed 6 bases at V and 3 bases at J, leaving 3 bases unmatched. Germline CDR1 reads MNHEY; CDR2 reads SMNVEV (reference sequence). The CDR3 bases are TGTGCCAGCAGGCGGGGGGGTTTCTACGAGCAGTACTTC. Translated: CASRRGGFYEQYF.

In this sample, this clonotype turned up once. A clone one base away is much larger, so this may be a read error. The chain employs TRBV20-1 and TRBJ1-5; weak D call: TRBD1 (5 bases). The CDR3 has 11 residues. The germline gives CDR1 DFQATT, CDR2 SNEGSKA (reference sequence). The V and J ends lost 5 bases and 5 bases respectively, with 7 bases between them. The CDR3 DNA reads TGCAGTGCTGGGGGAGATCAGCCCCAGCATTTT. Translated: CSAGGDQPQHF.

The V and J genes are TRBV20-1 and TRBJ2-7; D possibly uses TRBD1 or TRBD2 (6 bases each). The CDR3 consists of 13 residues. V gave up 8 bases and J gave up 3 bases, with 17 bases separating them. Germline values: CDR1 DFQATT, CDR2 SNEGSKA (reference sequence). DNA for the CDR3: TGCAGTACCAAGGGGGGCTCATTCTACGAGCAGTACTTC. Amino acids: CSTKGGSFYEQYF.

This clonotype has a handful of counts. This chain uses TRBV6-6 with TRBJ1-2, with 7 bases that match TRBD1. The CDR3 consists of 14 residues. Trimming removed 2 bases from V and 8 bases from J; junction bases left unmatched: 8. Per germline, CDR1 MNHNY and CDR2 SVGAGI (reference sequence). The CDR3 region has the DNA TGTGCCAGCAGTTACGGTACAGGGGTACTCGGCTACACCTTC. Amino acid sequence: CASSYGTGVLGYTF.

This clonotype was seen once. The gene calls are TRBV7-9 and TRBJ2-1, with D perhaps TRBD2 (6 bases). The V and J ends lost 5 bases and 4 bases respectively, with 12 bases between them. CDR1 and CDR2 (germline): SEHNR, FQNEAQ (reference sequence). The CDR3 runs 14 residues. This CDR3 reads CASSAWAGYNEQFF. The CDR3 nucleotides read TGTGCCAGCAGCGCGTGGGCGGGATACAATGAGCAGTTCTTC.

This clonotype showed up just a few times. The V call is TRBV2, the J call TRBJ2-5; D gene uncertain. Trimming took 3 bases from V and 2 from J, leaving 4 bases between them. This CDR3 comprises 12 residues. Germline loops: CDR1 SNHLY, CDR2 FYNNEI. As DNA, the CDR3 is TGTGCCAGCAGTGACGATCAAGAGACCCAGTACTTC. Protein product: CASSDDQETQYF.